The text below deals with one TCR beta chain. It lacks a known antigen. It is unclear where the CDR3 begins or ends on the DNA, so no DNA is shown, and the CDR3 is as TCRdb lists it. This specimen belongs to a study of breast tumors, draining lymph nodes, adjacent tissues (dated by TCRdb to 2015 to 2016). At the level of the whole study: The study compared TCR beta repertoires across tumor, adjacent nontumor tissue and axillary lymph nodes from breast cancer patients. In human breast cancer, the study set out to evaluate how tumor, surrounding tissue and draining lymph node repertoires relate to one another and whether T cells may move between these sites.

Paper-wide results and their limitations: Tumors showed preferential V and J gene usage, and their T-cell repertoire diversity fell below that of lymph nodes yet above that of nontumor tissue. Rather than being directly demonstrated, the conclusion that tumor T cells originate in lymph nodes was presented as consistent with a hypothesis. Tumor and nontumor tissue repertoires were significantly more similar in luminal-like than in basal-like breast cancer. A scenario in which most tumor T cells derive from the lymph node and then expand within tumor tissue was judged to be consistent with the data.

CDR1 and CDR2, looked up from the germline V gene, are SGHTA and FQGTGA. The CDR3 spans 21 residues, from the cysteine through the phenylalanine. The data were produced on an Illumina HiSeq 2000. TCR beta chain libraries were generated by multiplex PCR amplification. High-throughput sequencing was used to analyze the amplified TCR beta chain products. The public reads were reanalyzed by TCRdb: fastp trimming at Q25, MiXCR alignment, in-frame beta chains only. Each entry is one CDR3 protein sequence, shown with its most common DNA and genes. Within this sample are about 21,000 distinct CDR3 sequences, with about 41% of them counted one time only. The top ten hold approximately 25% of the sample.

The rearrangement joined TRBV7-3 to TRBJ2-7; the table's D call of TRBD2 was not tested on the DNA. The source is a female donor with breast cancer. Some clones in this sample may be carry-over from other donors' samples. The specimen sequenced was breast tumor tissue. The CDR3 region: CASSFYICSARKREVHYEQYF.